What follows is one T cell receptor (beta chain) and its context. Its antigen is still unknown. The data belong to a study of cytomegalovirus exposure and HLA in healthy donors. Study conclusions and caveats: CMV serostatus was the only immune exposure information that was available. Per a later analysis, 15,000 to 20,000 TCR beta sequences showed association with HLA alleles at 0.05 false discovery rate. With later analysis, a missense DCLRE1C variant became linked to TCR beta V- and J-gene trimming.

The CDR3 has 14 residues. V was shortened by 1 base and J by 0 bases, with 4 bases between the two germline ends. Germline V gene lookup returns CDR1 SGHRS and CDR2 YFSETQ. Use of 60 Vbeta and 13 Jbeta primers characterized the PCR. Using immunoSEQ multiplex PCR, the repertoire was profiled, and TCRdb retains in-frame clones only, with some absent. This sample carries approximately 120,000 clones, about 70% of them seen once, and the ten largest clones take less than 15%. The specimen was PBMCs. The receptor was derived from a woman in her fifties or sixties in good health and CMV-seropositive. The rearrangement uses TRBV5-1 and TRBJ2-2; unclear D gene. The CDR3 spells CASSLITNTGELFF. CDR3 nucleotides: TGCGCCAGCAGCTTGATCACGAACACCGGGGAGCTGTTTTTT.